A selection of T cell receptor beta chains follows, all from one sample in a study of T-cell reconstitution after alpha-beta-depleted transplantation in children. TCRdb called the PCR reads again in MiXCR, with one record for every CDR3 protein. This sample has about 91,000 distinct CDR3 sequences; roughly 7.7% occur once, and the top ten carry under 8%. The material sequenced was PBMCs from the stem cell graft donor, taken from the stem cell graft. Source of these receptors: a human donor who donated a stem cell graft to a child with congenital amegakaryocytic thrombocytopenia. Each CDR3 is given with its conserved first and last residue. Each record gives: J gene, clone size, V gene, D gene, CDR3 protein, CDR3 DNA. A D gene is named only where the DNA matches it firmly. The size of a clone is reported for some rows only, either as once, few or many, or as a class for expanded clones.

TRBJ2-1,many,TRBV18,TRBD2,CASSPSSGSWGYNEQFF,TGTGCCAGCTCACCAAGTAGCGGGAGTTGGGGCTACAATGAGCAGTTCTTC
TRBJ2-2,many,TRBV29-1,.,CSARDTNTGELFF,TGCAGCGCCCGGGACACGAACACCGGGGAGCTGTTTTTT
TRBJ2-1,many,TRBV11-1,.,CASSSDYINEQFF,TGTGCCAGCAGTTCGGACTATATCAATGAGCAGTTCTTC
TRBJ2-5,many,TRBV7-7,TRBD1,CASSWGQQETQYF,TGTGCCAGCAGCTGGGGACAGCAAGAGACCCAGTACTTC
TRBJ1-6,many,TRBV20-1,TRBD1,CSARQGQGISPLHF,TGCAGTGCTAGACAGGGACAGGGGATTTCACCCCTCCACTTT
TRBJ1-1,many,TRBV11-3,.,CASRGTTGEAFF,TGTGCCAGCAGGGGCACCACCGGTGAAGCTTTCTTT
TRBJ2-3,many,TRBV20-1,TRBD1,CSANRDSATDTQYF,TGCAGTGCTAACCGGGACAGCGCCACAGATACGCAGTATTTT
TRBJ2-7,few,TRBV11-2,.,CASSPSGTLGAYEQYF,TGTGCCAGCAGCCCCTCTGGTACTTTGGGGGCCTACGAGCAGTACTTC
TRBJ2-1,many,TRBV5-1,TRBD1,CASSWGTGGNEQFF,TGCGCCAGCAGCTGGGGGACAGGGGGAAATGAGCAGTTCTTC
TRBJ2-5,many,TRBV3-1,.,CASSQFRQGVFAGTHEETQYF,TGTGCCAGCAGCCAATTCAGACAGGGAGTTTTTGCGGGGACCCACGAGGAGACCCAGTACTTC
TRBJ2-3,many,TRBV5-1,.,CASSLGSPFTDTQYF,TGCGCCAGCAGCTTAGGCAGTCCGTTCACAGATACGCAGTATTTT
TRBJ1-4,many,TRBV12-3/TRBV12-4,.,CASSLREGGTLFF,TGTGCCAGCAGTCTCCGCGAAGGGGGGACGCTGTTTTTT
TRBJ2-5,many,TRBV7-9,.,CASSFGSNQETQYF,TGTGCCAGCAGCTTTGGGAGCAACCAAGAGACCCAGTACTTC
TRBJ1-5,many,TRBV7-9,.,CASSLPGNQPQHF,TGTGCCAGCAGCTTACCCGGTAATCAGCCCCAGCATTTT
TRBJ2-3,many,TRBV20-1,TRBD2,CSASSGSGLATPDTQYF,TGCAGTGCTAGTTCTGGCTCGGGACTAGCGACTCCAGATACGCAGTATTTT
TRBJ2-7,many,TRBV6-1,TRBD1,CASSRDHRGRRGEQYF,TGTGCCAGCAGTAGAGACCACAGGGGGCGCCGAGGCGAGCAGTACTTC
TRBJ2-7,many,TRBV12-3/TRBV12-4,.,CASSTAGPKGLEQYF,TGTGCCAGCAGTACCGCCGGGCCCAAAGGCCTCGAGCAGTACTTC
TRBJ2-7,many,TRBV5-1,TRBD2,CASSGGTSGGHEQYF,TGCGCCAGCAGCGGCGGGACTAGCGGCGGCCACGAGCAGTACTTC
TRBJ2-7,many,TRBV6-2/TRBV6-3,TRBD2,CASSTAGGEQYF,TGTGCCAGCAGCACCGCGGGGGGCGAGCAGTACTTC
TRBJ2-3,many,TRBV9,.,CASSVELRGADTQYF,TGTGCCAGCAGCGTAGAGCTTAGGGGAGCAGATACGCAGTATTTT
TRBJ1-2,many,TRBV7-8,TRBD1,CASSLDQGASYGYTF,TGTGCCAGCAGCTTAGATCAGGGGGCCTCCTATGGCTACACCTTC
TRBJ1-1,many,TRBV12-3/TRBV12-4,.,CASSENTEAFF,TGTGCCAGCAGCGAGAACACTGAAGCTTTCTTT
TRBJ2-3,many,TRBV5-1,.,CASSWYEADTQYF,TGCGCCAGCAGCTGGTACGAGGCAGATACGCAGTATTTT
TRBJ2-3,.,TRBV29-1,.,CSVDVRTPTDTQYF,TGCAGCGTTGATGTCAGAACCCCCACAGATACGCAGTATTTT
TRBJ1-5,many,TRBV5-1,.,CASSLSAGGNQPQHF,TGCGCCAGCAGCTTGTCGGCAGGGGGCAATCAGCCCCAGCATTTT
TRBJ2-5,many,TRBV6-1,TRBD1,CASSESLGTGGILETQYF,TGTGCCAGCAGTGAAAGTCTAGGGACAGGGGGCATCTTAGAGACCCAGTACTTC
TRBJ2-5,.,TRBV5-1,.,CASRFRGEIQETQYF,TGCGCCAGCAGATTTCGAGGGGAAATCCAAGAGACCCAGTACTTC
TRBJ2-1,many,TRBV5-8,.,CASSLIIVGNEQFF,TGTGCCAGCAGCTTAATCATAGTGGGCAATGAGCAGTTCTTC
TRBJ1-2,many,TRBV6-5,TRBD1,CASSQSTGAGYGYTF,TGTGCCAGCAGTCAATCGACAGGGGCAGGGTATGGCTACACCTTC
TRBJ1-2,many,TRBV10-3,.,CAISENREFYGYTF,TGTGCCATCAGTGAGAACAGGGAGTTCTATGGCTACACCTTC
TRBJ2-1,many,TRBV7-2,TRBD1,CASSSQKTGNNEQFF,TGTGCCAGCAGCTCACAAAAGACAGGGAACAATGAGCAGTTCTTC
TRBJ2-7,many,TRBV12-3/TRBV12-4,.,CASSLAGGAGYEQYF,TGTGCCAGCAGTTTAGCGGGGGGAGCTGGCTACGAGCAGTACTTC
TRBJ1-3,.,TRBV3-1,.,CASSQDPGNTIYF,TGTGCCAGCAGCCAAGATCCCGGAAACACCATATATTTT
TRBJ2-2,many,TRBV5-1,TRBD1,CASSLTGANTGELFF,TGCGCCAGCAGCTTAACAGGGGCGAACACCGGGGAGCTGTTTTTT
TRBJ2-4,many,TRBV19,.,CASSFPGGGIQYF,TGTGCCAGTAGTTTCCCAGGGGGGGGCATTCAGTACTTC
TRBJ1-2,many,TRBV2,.,CARAGRGDGYTF,TGTGCCAGGGCCGGCAGGGGTGATGGCTACACCTTC
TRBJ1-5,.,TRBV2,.,CASSEARGLVSEQPQHF,TGTGCCAGCAGTGAAGCCCGGGGGCTCGTTTCCGAACAGCCCCAGCATTTT
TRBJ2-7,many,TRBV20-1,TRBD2,CSARRGSGAYEQYF,TGCAGTGCTAGGCGAGGTAGCGGGGCCTACGAGCAGTACTTC
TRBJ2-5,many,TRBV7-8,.,CASRPMVQETQYF,TGTGCCAGCAGGCCCATGGTCCAAGAGACCCAGTACTTC
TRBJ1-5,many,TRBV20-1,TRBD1,CSAPTGDRQPQHF,TGCAGTGCCCCGACAGGGGACAGGCAGCCCCAGCATTTT
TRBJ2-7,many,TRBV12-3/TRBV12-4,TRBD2,CASSFGPTSGSYEQYF,TGTGCCAGCAGTTTCGGCCCGACTAGCGGTTCCTACGAGCAGTACTTC
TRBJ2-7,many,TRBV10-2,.,CASSERPSTYEQYF,TGCGCCAGCAGTGAGAGACCATCTACCTACGAGCAGTACTTC
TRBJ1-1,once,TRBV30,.,CALHDRFFLGGNSDTEAFF,TGTGCCTTGCACGATCGCTTCTTCTTGGGGGGGAATAGTGACACTGAAGCTTTCTTT
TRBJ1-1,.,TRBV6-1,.,CATRQAVGTEAFF,TGTGCCACCAGACAGGCTGTTGGCACTGAAGCTTTCTTT
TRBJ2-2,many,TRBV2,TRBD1,CASSWDRGYTGELFF,TGTGCCAGCAGCTGGGACAGGGGCTACACCGGGGAGCTGTTTTTT
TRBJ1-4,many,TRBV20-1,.,CSACRPSTNEKLFF,TGCAGTGCTTGCAGACCCTCAACTAATGAAAAACTGTTTTTT
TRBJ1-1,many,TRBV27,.,CASSLSRRNTEAFF,TGTGCCAGCAGTTTAAGTAGGAGAAACACTGAAGCTTTCTTT
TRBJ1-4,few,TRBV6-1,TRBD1,CASSPRQGGEKLFF,TGTGCCAGCAGTCCGAGACAGGGAGGTGAAAAACTGTTTTTT
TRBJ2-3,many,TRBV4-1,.,CASSQDWDPQALADTQYF,TGCGCCAGCAGCCAAGATTGGGACCCCCAAGCCCTGGCAGATACGCAGTATTTT
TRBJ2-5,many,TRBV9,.,CASSVGDGGRETQYF,TGTGCCAGCAGCGTGGGGGACGGTGGTAGAGAGACCCAGTACTTC
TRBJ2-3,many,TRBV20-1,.,CSARAVRADTQYF,TGCAGTGCTAGAGCGGTCCGGGCAGATACGCAGTATTTT
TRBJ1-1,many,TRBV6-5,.,CASSYRGQTEAFF,TGTGCCAGCAGTTATAGAGGACAGACTGAAGCTTTCTTT
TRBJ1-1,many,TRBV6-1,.,CASSTPREAFF,TGTGCCAGCAGTACACCTCGTGAAGCTTTCTTT
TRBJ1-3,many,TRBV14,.,CASSQVGNTIYF,TGTGCCAGCAGCCAGGTCGGAAACACCATATATTTT